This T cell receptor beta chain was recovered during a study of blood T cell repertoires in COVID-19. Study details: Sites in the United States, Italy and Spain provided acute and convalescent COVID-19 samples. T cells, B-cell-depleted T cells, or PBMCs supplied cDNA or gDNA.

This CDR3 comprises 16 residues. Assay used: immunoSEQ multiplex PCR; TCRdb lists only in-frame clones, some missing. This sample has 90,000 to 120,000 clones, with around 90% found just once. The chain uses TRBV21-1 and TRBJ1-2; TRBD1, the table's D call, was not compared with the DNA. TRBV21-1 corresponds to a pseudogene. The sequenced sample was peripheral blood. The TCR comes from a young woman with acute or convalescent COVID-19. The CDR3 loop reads CASSKRWTGLGYGYTF. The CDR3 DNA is TGTGCCAGCAGCAAAAGGTGGACAGGCCTGGGGTATGGCTACACCTTC.